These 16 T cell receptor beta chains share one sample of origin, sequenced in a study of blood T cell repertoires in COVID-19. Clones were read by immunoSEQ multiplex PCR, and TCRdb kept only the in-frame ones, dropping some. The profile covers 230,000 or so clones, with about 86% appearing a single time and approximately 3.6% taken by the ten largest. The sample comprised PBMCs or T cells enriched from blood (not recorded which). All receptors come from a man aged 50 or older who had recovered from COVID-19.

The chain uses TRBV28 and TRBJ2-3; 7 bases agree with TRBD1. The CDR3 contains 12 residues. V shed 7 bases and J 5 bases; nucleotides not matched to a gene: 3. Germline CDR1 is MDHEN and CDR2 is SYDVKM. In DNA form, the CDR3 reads TGTGCCAGCACCCGACAGGGAGATACGCAGTATTTT. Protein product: CASTRQGDTQYF.

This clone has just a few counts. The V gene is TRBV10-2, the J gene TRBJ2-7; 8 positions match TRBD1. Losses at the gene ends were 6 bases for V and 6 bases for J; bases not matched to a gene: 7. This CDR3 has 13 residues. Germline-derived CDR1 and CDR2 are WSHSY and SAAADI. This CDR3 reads CASRDRAAVEQYF. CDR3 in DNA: TGCGCCAGCAGGGACAGGGCCGCCGTCGAGCAGTACTTC.

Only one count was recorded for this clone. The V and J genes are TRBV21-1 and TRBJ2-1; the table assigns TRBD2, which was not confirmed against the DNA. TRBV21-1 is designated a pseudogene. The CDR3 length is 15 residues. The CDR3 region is CASSKTSGTYNEQFF. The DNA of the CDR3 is TGTGCCAGCAGCAAAACTAGCGGGACCTACAATGAGCAGTTCTTC.

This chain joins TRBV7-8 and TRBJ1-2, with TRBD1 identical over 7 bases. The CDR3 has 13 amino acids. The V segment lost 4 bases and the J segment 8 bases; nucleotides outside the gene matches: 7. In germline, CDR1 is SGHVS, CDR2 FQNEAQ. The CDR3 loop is CASSSGQVSGYTF. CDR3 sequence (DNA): TGTGCCAGCAGCTCCGGACAGGTTAGCGGCTACACCTTC.

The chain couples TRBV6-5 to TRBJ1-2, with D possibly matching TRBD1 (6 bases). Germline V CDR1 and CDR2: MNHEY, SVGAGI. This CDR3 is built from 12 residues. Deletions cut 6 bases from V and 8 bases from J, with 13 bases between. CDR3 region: CASRTTGHGYTF. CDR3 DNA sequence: TGTGCCAGCAGGACCACGGGACACGGCTACACCTTC.

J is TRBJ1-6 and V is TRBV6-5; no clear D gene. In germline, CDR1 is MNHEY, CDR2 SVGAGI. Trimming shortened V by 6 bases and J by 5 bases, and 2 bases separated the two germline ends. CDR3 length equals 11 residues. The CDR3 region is CASSDNSPLHF. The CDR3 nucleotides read TGTGCCAGCAGCGATAATTCACCCCTCCACTTT.

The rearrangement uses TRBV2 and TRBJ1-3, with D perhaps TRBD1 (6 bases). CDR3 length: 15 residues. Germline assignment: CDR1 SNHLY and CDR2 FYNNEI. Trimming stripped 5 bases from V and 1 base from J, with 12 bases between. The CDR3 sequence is CASSYTGKSGNTIYF. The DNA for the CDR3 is TGTGCCAGCAGTTATACAGGGAAGTCTGGAAACACCATATATTTT.

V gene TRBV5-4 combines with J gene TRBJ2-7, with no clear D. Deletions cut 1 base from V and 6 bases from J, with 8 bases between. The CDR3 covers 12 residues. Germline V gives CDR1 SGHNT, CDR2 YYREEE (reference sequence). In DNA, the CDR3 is TGTGCCAGCAGCTTGCAACACCTCGAGCAGTACTTC. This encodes CASSLQHLEQYF.

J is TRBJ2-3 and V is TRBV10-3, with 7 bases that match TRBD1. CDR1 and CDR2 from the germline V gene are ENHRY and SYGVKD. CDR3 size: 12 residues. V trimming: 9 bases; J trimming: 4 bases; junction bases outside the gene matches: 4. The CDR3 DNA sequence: TGTGCCATACAGGGGTCTGCAGATACGCAGTATTTT. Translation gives CAIQGSADTQYF.

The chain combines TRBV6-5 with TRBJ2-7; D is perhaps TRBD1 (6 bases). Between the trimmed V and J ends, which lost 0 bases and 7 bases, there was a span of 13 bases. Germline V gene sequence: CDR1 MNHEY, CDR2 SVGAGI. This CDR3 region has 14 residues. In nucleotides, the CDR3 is TGTGCCAGCAGTTACTCCACAGGGTCTAAGGAGCAGTACTTC. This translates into CASSYSTGSKEQYF.

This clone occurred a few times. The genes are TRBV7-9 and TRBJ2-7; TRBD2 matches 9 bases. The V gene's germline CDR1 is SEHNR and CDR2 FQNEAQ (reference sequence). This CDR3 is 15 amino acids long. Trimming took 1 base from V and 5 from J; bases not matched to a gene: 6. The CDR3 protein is CASSLDSGSLNEQYF. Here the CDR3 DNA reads TGTGCCAGCAGCTTAGATAGCGGGAGTCTCAACGAGCAGTACTTC.

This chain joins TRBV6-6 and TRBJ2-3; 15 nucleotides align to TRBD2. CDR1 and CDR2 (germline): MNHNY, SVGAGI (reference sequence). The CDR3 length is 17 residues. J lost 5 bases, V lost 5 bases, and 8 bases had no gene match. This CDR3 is CASSPRTSGRVGDTQYF. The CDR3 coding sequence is TGTGCCAGCAGTCCACGGACTAGCGGGAGGGTAGGAGATACGCAGTATTTT.

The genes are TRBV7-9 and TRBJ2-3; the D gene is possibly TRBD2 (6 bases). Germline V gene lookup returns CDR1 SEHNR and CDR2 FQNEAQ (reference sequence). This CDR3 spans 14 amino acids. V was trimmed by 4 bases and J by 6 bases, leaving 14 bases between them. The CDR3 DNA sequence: TGTGCCAGCAGCTCGACACTAGCACTCGATACGCAGTATTTT. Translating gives CASSSTLALDTQYF.

CDR3 region: CASSPVQGSPYGYTF. The DNA for the CDR3 is TGTGCCAGCTCACCAGTCCAGGGTTCTCCCTATGGCTACACCTTC. The chain is built from TRBV18 and TRBJ1-2; TRBD1 is a possible D gene (5 bases). The CDR3 runs 15 residues. The germline V gene has CDR1 KGHSH and CDR2 LQKENI. Trimming left V 2 bases short and J 4 bases short, with 14 bases between.

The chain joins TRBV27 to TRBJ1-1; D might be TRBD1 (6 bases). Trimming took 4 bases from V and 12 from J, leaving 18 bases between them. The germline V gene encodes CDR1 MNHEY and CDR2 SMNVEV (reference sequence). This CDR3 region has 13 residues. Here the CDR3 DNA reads TGTGCCAGCAGTTATAGCCGGACAGCACAAACTTTCTTT. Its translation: CASSYSRTAQTFF.

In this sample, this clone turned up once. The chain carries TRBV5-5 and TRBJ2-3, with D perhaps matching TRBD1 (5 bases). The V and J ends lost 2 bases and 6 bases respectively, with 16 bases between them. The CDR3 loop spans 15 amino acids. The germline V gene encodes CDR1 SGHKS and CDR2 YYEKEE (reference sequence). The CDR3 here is CASSLGVRSPDTQYF. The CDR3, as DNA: TGTGCCAGCAGCTTAGGGGTGAGGAGCCCCGATACGCAGTATTTT.